This T cell receptor (beta chain) was recovered during a study of blood T cell repertoires in COVID-19. On the study more broadly: The United States, Italy and Spain were the sources of the acute and convalescent COVID-19 samples. Nucleic acid was either cDNA or gDNA, and it came from T cells, B-cell-depleted T cells, or PBMCs.

Authors' data handling: Amplifying reference gene primers gave estimates of nucleated cell counts. The protocol was immunoSEQ multiplex PCR, while the TCRdb copy is restricted to in-frame clones and leaves out a portion. From that table come the V and J calls and clone size; the DNA was used to work out D and trimming. The profile shows roughly 410,000 clones, roughly 90% of them singletons. Germline V lookup: CDR1 SGHTA, CDR2 FQGTGA. CDR3 length: 21 residues. V was shortened by 1 base and J by 3 bases, with 27 bases between the two germline ends. The receptor was isolated from a man between 40 and 49 years old with acute or convalescent COVID-19. Sequencing used peripheral blood. The V gene is TRBV7-3, the J gene TRBJ2-2; possibly TRBD1 for D (6 bases). This chain's CDR3 is CASSLIIGGIAGTKDTGELFF. CDR3 coding DNA: TGTGCCAGCAGCTTAATCATAGGGGGAATCGCCGGGACCAAAGACACCGGGGAGCTGTTTTTT. Full variable domain (rest looked up from reference TRBV7-3 and TRBJ2-2): GAGVSQTPSNKVTEKGKYVELRCDPISGHTALYWYRQSLGQGPEFLIYFQGTGAADDSGLPNDRFFAVRPEGSVSTLKIQRTERGDSAVYLCASSLIIGGIAGTKDTGELFFGEGSRLTVL.